Below, one T cell receptor beta chain is given with its context. Its matching antigen is unknown. One end of the junction fails to match germline, which may point to a read error. This entry comes from a study of tumor-infiltrating lymphocytes in glioblastoma multiforme. TCR beta libraries were built from RNA through three nested multiplex PCR rounds using modified ARM-PCR. Using its own MiXCR run on the multiplex PCR reads, TCRdb lists one record per CDR3 protein. The sample holds 25,000 to 35,000 distinct CDR3 sequences; roughly 64% are singletons and the top ten take approximately 31%. The CDR3 has 14 residues. The germline V gene has CDR1 MNHEY and CDR2 SVGAGI. Overall study results and limits: Detected clone frequencies may not reflect cell counts, being RNA-based.

The chain links TRBV6-5 to TRBJ2-7; 7 bases are a match to TRBD2. This TCR derives from a male donor with glioblastoma. Sequencing was done on a sample of brain tumor tissue. CDR3 residues: CAGRYGGKPYEQYF. The CDR3, as DNA: TGTGCCGGCAGATACGGGGGGAAGCCCTACGAGCAGTACTTC.